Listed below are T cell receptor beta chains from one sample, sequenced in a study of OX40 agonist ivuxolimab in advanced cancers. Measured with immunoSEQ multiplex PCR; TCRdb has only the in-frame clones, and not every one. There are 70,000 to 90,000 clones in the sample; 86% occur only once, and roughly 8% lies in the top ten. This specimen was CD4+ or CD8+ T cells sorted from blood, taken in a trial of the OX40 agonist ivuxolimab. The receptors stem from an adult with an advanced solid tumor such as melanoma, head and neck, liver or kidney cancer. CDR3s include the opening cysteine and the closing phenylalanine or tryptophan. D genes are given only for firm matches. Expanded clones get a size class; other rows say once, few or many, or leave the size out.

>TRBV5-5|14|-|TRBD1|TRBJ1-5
CASRAGTGGQPQHF
TGTGCCAGCAGGGCCGGGACAGGAGGTCAGCCCCAGCATTTT
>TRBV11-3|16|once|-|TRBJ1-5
CASSWGGVSSNQPQHF
TGTGCCAGCAGCTGGGGGGGGGTATCGAGCAATCAGCCCCAGCATTTT
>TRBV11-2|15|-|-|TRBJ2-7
CASSLLTQGRAEQYF
TGTGCCAGCAGCTTACTTACACAGGGTAGGGCCGAGCAGTACTTC
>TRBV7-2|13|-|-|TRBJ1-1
CASRQAMNTEAFF
TGTGCCAGCCGACAGGCGATGAACACTGAAGCTTTCTTT
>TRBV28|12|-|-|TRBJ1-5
CASMESNQPQHF
TGTGCCAGCATGGAGAGCAATCAGCCCCAGCATTTT
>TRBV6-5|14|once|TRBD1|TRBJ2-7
CASSYAQGAGEQYF
TGTGCCAGCAGTTACGCTCAGGGGGCGGGTGAGCAGTACTTC
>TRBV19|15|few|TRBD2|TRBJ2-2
CASIPSGSRTGELFF
TGTGCCAGTATCCCCAGCGGGAGTAGGACCGGGGAGCTGTTTTTT
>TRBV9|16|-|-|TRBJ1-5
CASSVDPGNSNQPQHF
TGTGCCAGCAGCGTAGATCCTGGGAATAGCAATCAGCCCCAGCATTTT
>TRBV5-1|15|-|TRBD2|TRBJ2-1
CASSLLSSGGAEQFF
TGCGCCAGCAGCTTGTTGTCAAGCGGGGGGGCTGAGCAGTTCTTC
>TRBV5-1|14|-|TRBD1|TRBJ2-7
CASSEQGAVYEQYF
TGCGCCAGCAGCGAACAGGGGGCGGTGTACGAGCAGTACTTC
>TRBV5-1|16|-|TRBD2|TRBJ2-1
CASSLAGIAGGNEQFF
TGCGCCAGCAGCTTGGCCGGGATAGCGGGGGGAAATGAGCAGTTCTTC
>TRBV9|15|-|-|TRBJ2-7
CASSVDTRSSYEQYF
TGTGCCAGCAGCGTAGATACGAGGAGCTCCTACGAGCAGTACTTC
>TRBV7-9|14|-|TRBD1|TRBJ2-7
CASSQSGQEFEQYF
TGTGCCAGCAGCCAATCGGGACAGGAGTTCGAGCAGTACTTC
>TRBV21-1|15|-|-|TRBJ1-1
CASSKFRGEGTEAFF
TGTGCCAGCAGCAAATTCAGGGGCGAGGGGACTGAAGCTTTCTTT
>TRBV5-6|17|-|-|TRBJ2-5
CASSPARGQKSGQTQYF
TGTGCCAGCAGCCCAGCACGGGGACAAAAATCCGGCCAGACCCAGTACTTC